This T cell receptor (beta chain) emerged from a study of monozygotic twins with inflammatory bowel disease. Input per TCR library consisted of approximately 3.5 ug of total RNA. Each UMI harboured a 6-nucleotide sample barcode and was appended via template switching. No DNA is given; TCRdb re-called the 5' RACE reads and lists each CDR3 protein once. Here the sample table reports about 330,000 distinct CDR3 sequences. CDR3 length: 16 amino acids. This TCR was recovered from a human donor with ulcerative colitis or Crohn's disease, or a healthy co-twin of an affected twin (not recorded which). What was sequenced was blood. This chain links TRBV12-3 or TRBV12-4 with TRBJ1-1; TCRdb calls TRBD1, which cannot be checked without DNA. CDR3 in amino acids: CASTPVDRFRNTEAFF.